This T cell receptor beta chain was sequenced during a study of Ad26.COV2.S vaccination and SARS-CoV-2 variants. Study-level findings and limits: It was found that vaccine and placebo recipients had similar non-spike TCR breadth.

In germline, CDR1 is LNHNV, CDR2 YYDKDF (reference sequence). Between the trimmed V and J ends, which lost 5 bases and 0 bases, there was a span of 11 bases. This CDR3 has 14 residues. Profiling relied on immunoSEQ multiplex PCR, and the TCRdb table lists in-frame clones only, not all of them. This sample has just over 350,000 clones, with approximately 90% found just once. As concerns this clone: Its antigen is not known.

The source of this sequence is a human donor who had recovered from COVID-19. The genes are TRBV15 and TRBJ2-7; D possibly corresponds to TRBD1 (6 bases). The specimen was peripheral blood, collected after recovery from COVID-19. CDR3 sequence: CATSRWGPSYEQYF. The CDR3, as DNA: TGTGCCACCAGCCGGTGGGGGCCCTCCTACGAGCAGTACTTC.